This T cell receptor (beta chain) is drawn from a study of T cell repertoires in aging, cancer and after chemotherapy. Points from the study as a whole: Rebound thymic output was suggested by rising median generation probability during chemotherapy in each cancer cohort.

Peripheral blood genomic DNA, not sorted cells or RNA, was the template. Rearranged V-D-J TRB sequences were amplified with a mixed TRB-A/B primer pool. TCRdb reprocessed the multiplex PCR reads with MiXCR, giving one entry per CDR3 protein. The table includes about 11,000 distinct CDR3 sequences, roughly 29% detected once. Worth noting for this clonotype: The antigen remains unidentified. Just one base apart from a much larger clone, this may be a read error.

The CDR3 extends over 15 amino acids. The ends were cut back, 2 bases at V and 2 bases at J, with 12 bases in the middle. Germline V gene sequence: CDR1 MNHEY, CDR2 SVGAGI. This clonotype originated in a human donor in good health. The sequenced material came from blood. The chain couples TRBV6-5 to TRBJ1-2; D is perhaps TRBD1 (5 bases). CDR3 nucleotides: TGTGCCAGCAGTTACACGAAGGAGGGGAACTATGGCTACACCTTC. As protein: CASSYTKEGNYGYTF.